The 14 T cell receptor beta chains below all came from one sample that was sequenced in a study of early T cells in non-severe SARS-CoV-2 infection. TCRdb analysed the 5' RACE reads with MiXCR anew, one entry per CDR3 protein. The sample consists of tens of thousands of distinct CDR3 sequences, under 14% of them appearing once. Sequencing input: whole blood. The receptors here all came from an adult who was a healthcare worker with PCR-confirmed SARS-CoV-2 infection or an uninfected control (not recorded which).

V and J are TRBV6-4 and TRBJ2-1; 7 bases line up with TRBD2. J lost 7 bases, V lost 0 bases, and 0 bases had no gene match. The CDR3 totals 13 residues. CDR1 and CDR2 (germline): MRHNA, SNTAGT. CDR3 sequence (DNA): TGTGCCAGCAGTGACTCGGGGGGGAATGAGCAGTTCTTC. This encodes CASSDSGGNEQFF.

This clonotype came up a few times. V and J are TRBV7-3 and TRBJ2-1; D is uncertain. The germline V and J ends were trimmed by 0 bases and 5 bases, with 8 bases remaining between them. CDR3 length: 14 amino acids. Per the germline V gene, CDR1 is SGHTA and CDR2 is FQGTGA. The CDR3 bases are TGTGCCAGCAGCTTAACGAGGAACAACAATGAGCAGTTCTTC. This gives the protein CASSLTRNNNEQFF.

The chain recombines TRBV7-8 with TRBJ1-2; tentatively, D is TRBD1 (5 bases). The length of the CDR3 is 14 residues. The germline gives CDR1 SGHVS, CDR2 FQNEAQ. V was cut by 5 bases and J by 3 bases, with 13 bases left in between. The CDR3 protein is CASSIQGEDYGYTF. For the CDR3, the DNA is TGTGCCAGCAGCATCCAGGGAGAGGACTATGGCTACACCTTC.

The V gene is TRBV5-6, the J gene TRBJ1-1, with 9 bases aligning to TRBD1. The CDR3 spans 18 residues. Germline V CDR1 and CDR2: SGHDT, YYEEEE. V was clipped by 1 base and J by 0 bases; unmatched bases: 10. The CDR3 DNA is TGTGCCAGCAGCTTGATTCTAGGACAGGGGACCCTGAACACTGAAGCTTTCTTT. This translates into CASSLILGQGTLNTEAFF.

This clonotype has at least ten counts. This chain links TRBV2 with TRBJ2-5, with D tentatively TRBD1 (6 bases). The length of the CDR3 is 12 residues. Germline assignment: CDR1 SNHLY and CDR2 FYNNEI. V was pared by 7 bases and J by 2 bases, with 8 bases between. CDR3 protein: CASKQGQETQYF. CDR3 bases: TGTGCCAGCAAACAGGGACAAGAGACCCAGTACTTC.

Many counts were recorded for this clonotype. The chain links TRBV5-6 to TRBJ1-2; D is ambiguous. This CDR3 contains 14 residues. Germline assignment: CDR1 SGHDT and CDR2 YYEEEE. Between the trimmed V and J ends, which lost 2 bases and 5 bases, there was a span of 13 bases. CDR3 protein: CASSFWEATYGYTF. The CDR3 bases are TGTGCCAGCAGCTTTTGGGAGGCCACTTATGGCTACACCTTC.

This clonotype was observed many times. V and J are TRBV12-3 or TRBV12-4 and TRBJ2-7; no definite D call. The V and J ends lost 8 bases and 2 bases respectively, with 10 bases between them. This CDR3 has 12 residues. This CDR3 is CASGRRTYEQYF. The CDR3, as DNA: TGTGCCAGCGGTCGACGAACCTACGAGCAGTACTTC.

The chain combines TRBV9 with TRBJ1-6; 7 nucleotides align to TRBD1. Trimming removed 3 bases from V and 0 bases from J; junction bases left unmatched: 12. In germline, CDR1 is SGDLS, CDR2 YYNGEE. The CDR3 extends over 19 amino acids. The CDR3 DNA reads as TGTGCCAGCAGCGCCGATGGGACAGCTTCGAGCTCCTATAATTCACCCCTCCACTTT. Protein sequence: CASSADGTASSSYNSPLHF.

This clonotype was picked up many times. The rearrangement joins TRBV10-1 to TRBJ2-2, with D perhaps matching TRBD1 or TRBD2 (6 bases each). V lost 7 bases and J 5 bases, leaving 14 bases between the germline ends. The CDR3 length is 14 residues. Germline V CDR1 and CDR2: WNHNN, SYGVQD (reference sequence). This CDR3 is CASTAGGGTGELFF. The CDR3 nucleotides are TGCGCCAGCACGGCAGGAGGGGGAACCGGGGAGCTGTTTTTT.

At least ten counts were recorded for this clonotype. The V call is TRBV7-2, the J call TRBJ2-1; perhaps TRBD2 as D (5 bases). The CDR3 contains 14 residues. Germline-derived CDR1 and CDR2 are SGHTA and FQGNSA. V gave up 5 bases and J gave up 4 bases, with 12 bases separating them. CDR3 DNA: TGTGCCAGCAGCCCCTGGACTCCATACAATGAGCAGTTCTTC. It specifies CASSPWTPYNEQFF.

This clonotype occurred many times. The chain joins TRBV27 to TRBJ2-7; TRBD1 or TRBD2 may be the D gene (5 bases each). Trimming cost V 5 bases and J 2 bases, with 13 bases left between them. Germline assignment: CDR1 MNHEY and CDR2 SMNVEV (reference sequence). The CDR3 is 14 amino acids. The CDR3 is CASSLGDRTYEQYF. Here the CDR3 DNA reads TGTGCCAGCAGTCTCGGGGACCGGACCTACGAGCAGTACTTC.

The chain carries TRBV3-1 and TRBJ2-2, with 14 nucleotides matching TRBD2. The CDR3 sequence is 17 residues long. V was clipped by 4 bases and J by 6 bases; unmatched bases: 7. From germline, CDR1 is LGHDT and CDR2 YNNKEL (reference sequence). The CDR3 region has the DNA TGTGCCAGCAGCCCCGGGACTAGCGGGAGTTCTGCCGGGGAGCTGTTTTTT. Protein: CASSPGTSGSSAGELFF.

This clonotype has a count of ten or more. The chain carries TRBV28 and TRBJ2-7; 13 bases fit TRBD2. V lost 2 bases to trimming and J lost 5 bases; unmatched junction nucleotides: 12. The V gene's germline CDR1 is MDHEN and CDR2 SYDVKM. The CDR3 covers 18 residues. As DNA, the CDR3 is TGTGCCAGCAGTTTAGCTCGCCCGAGACTAGCGGGGGGCGACGAGCAGTACTTC. Amino acids: CASSLARPRLAGGDEQYF.

The CDR3 coding sequence is TGTGCCAGCTCACCACGTAGCAATCAGCCCCAGCATTTT. It is translated as CASSPRSNQPQHF. The chain couples TRBV18 to TRBJ1-5; no reliable D call. Trimming removed 1 base from V and 0 bases from J, with 1 base in between. The germline CDR1 and CDR2 sequences are KGHSH and LQKENI. The CDR3 totals 13 residues.